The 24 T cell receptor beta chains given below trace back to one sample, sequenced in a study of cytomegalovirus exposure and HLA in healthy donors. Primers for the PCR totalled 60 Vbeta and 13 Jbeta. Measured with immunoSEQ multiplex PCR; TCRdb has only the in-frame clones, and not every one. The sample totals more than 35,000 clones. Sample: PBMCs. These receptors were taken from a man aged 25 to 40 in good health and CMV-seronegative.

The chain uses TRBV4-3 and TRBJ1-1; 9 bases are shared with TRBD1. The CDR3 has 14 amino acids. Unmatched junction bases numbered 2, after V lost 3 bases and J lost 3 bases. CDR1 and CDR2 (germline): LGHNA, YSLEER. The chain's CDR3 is CASSQTGGHTEAFF. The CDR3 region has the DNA TGCGCCAGCAGCCAGACAGGGGGGCACACTGAAGCTTTCTTT.

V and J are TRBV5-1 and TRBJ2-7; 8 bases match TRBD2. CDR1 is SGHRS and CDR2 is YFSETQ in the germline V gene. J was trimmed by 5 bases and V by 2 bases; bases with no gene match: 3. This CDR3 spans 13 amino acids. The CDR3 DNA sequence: TGCGCCAGCAGCTTAGAGACTAGCGACGAGCAGTACTTC. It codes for CASSLETSDEQYF.

CDR3 sequence: CASSAAQEVGYTF. The CDR3 nucleotides read TGTGCCAGCAGTGCGGCCCAAGAGGTGGGCTACACCTTC. The V and J genes are TRBV25-1 and TRBJ1-2; D unresolved. The CDR3 extends over 13 amino acids. The germline V gene encodes CDR1 MGHDK and CDR2 SYGVNS. V shed 4 bases and J shed 8 bases, with 14 bases lying between them.

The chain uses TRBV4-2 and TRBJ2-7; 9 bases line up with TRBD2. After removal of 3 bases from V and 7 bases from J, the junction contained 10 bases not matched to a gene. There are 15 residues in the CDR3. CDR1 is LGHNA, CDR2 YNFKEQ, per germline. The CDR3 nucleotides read TGTGCCAGCAGCCAGACTAGCGGAAATACGGGGGAGCAGTACTTC. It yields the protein CASSQTSGNTGEQYF.

The DNA for the CDR3 is TGTGCCAGCAGGCCTAACCTCATAGTCGACGAGCAGTACTTC. It encodes CASRPNLIVDEQYF. V gene TRBV6-5 combines with J gene TRBJ2-7; D remains unclear. CDR1 is MNHEY, CDR2 SVGAGI, per germline. The CDR3 extends over 14 amino acids. Between the trimmed V and J ends, which lost 6 bases and 5 bases, there was a span of 17 bases.

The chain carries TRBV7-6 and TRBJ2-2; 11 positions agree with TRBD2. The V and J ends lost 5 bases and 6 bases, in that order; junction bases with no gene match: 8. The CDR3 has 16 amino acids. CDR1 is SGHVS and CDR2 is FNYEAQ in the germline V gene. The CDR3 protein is CASSARLAGGPGELFF. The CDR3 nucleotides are TGTGCCAGCAGCGCCCGTTTAGCGGGAGGGCCCGGGGAGCTGTTTTTT.

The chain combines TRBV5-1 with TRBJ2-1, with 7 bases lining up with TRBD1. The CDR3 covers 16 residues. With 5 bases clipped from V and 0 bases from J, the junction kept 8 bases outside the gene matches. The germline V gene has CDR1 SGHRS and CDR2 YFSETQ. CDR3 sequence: CASSRDGTASYNEQFF. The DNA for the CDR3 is TGCGCCAGCAGTCGGGACGGGACAGCCTCCTACAATGAGCAGTTCTTC.

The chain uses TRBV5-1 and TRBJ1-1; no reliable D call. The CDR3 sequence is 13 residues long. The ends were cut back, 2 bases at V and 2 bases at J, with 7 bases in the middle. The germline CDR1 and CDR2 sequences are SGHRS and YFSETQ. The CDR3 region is CASSLSRNTEAFF. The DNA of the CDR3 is TGCGCCAGCAGCTTATCTCGTAACACTGAAGCTTTCTTT.

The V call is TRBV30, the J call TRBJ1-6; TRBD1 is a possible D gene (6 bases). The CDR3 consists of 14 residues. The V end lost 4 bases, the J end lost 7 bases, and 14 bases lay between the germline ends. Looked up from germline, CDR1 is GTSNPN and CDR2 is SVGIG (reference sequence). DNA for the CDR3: TGTGCCTGGAACACAGGGTTAGGGAATTCACCCCTCCACTTT. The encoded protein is CAWNTGLGNSPLHF.

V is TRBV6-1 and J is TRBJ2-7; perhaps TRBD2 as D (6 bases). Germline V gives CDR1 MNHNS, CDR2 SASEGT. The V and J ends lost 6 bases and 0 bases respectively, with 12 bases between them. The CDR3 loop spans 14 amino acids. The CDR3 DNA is TGTGCCAGCAGCCCGGAGGACTACTCCTACGAGCAGTACTTC. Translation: CASSPEDYSYEQYF.

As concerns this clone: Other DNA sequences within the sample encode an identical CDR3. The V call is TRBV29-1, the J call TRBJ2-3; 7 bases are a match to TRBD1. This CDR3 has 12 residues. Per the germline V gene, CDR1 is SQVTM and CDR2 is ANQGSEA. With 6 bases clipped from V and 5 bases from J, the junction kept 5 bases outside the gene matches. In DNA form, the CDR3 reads TGCAGCGTGTCAAGGGGGCGAGATACGCAGTATTTT. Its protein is CSVSRGRDTQYF.

CDR3 sequence: CASRFTGEREKLFF. In DNA form, the CDR3 reads TGTGCCAGCAGATTCACAGGGGAACGTGAAAAACTGTTTTTT. The chain has TRBV6-5 and TRBJ1-4; 7 nucleotides match TRBD1. Per the germline V gene, CDR1 is MNHEY and CDR2 is SVGAGI. J gave up 7 bases and V 6 bases, and 8 bases lay outside the gene matches. CDR3 length equals 14 residues.

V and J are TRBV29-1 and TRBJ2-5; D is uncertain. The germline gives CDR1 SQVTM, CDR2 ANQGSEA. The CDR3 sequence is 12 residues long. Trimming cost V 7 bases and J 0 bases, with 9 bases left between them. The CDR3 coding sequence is TGCAGCGCCACAGATGACCAAGAGACCCAGTACTTC. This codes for CSATDDQETQYF. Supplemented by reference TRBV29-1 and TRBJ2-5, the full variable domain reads SAVISQKPSRDICQRGTSLTIQCQVDSQVTMMFWYRQQPGQSLTLIATANQGSEATYESGFVIDKFPISRPNLTFSTLTVSNMSPEDSSIYLCSATDDQETQYFGPGTRLLVL.

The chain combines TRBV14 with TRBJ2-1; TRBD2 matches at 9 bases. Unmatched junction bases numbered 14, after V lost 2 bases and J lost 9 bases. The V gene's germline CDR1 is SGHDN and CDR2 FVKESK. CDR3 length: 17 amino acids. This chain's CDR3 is CASSQRRLAVPRGEQFF. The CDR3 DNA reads TGTGCCAGCAGCCAACGTCGACTAGCGGTTCCCAGGGGTGAGCAGTTCTTC.

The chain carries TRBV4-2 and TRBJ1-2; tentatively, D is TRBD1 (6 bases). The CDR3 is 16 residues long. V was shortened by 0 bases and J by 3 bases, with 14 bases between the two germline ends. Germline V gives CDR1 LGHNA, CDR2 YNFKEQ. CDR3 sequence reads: CASSQDPIGGDYGYTF. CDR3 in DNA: TGTGCCAGCAGCCAAGATCCGATAGGGGGAGACTATGGCTACACCTTC.

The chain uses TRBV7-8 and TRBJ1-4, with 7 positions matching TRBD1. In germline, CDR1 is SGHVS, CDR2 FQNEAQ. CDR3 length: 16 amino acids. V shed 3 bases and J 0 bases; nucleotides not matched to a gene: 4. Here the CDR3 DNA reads TGTGCCAGCAGCTTGGGGGACAGCGCAACTAATGAAAAACTGTTTTTT. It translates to CASSLGDSATNEKLFF.

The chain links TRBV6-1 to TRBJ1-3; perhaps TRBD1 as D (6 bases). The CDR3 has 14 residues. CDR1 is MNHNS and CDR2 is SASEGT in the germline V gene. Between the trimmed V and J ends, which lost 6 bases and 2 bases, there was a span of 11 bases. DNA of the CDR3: TGTGCCAGCAGCCATAGGGACACTGGAAACACCATATATTTT. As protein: CASSHRDTGNTIYF.

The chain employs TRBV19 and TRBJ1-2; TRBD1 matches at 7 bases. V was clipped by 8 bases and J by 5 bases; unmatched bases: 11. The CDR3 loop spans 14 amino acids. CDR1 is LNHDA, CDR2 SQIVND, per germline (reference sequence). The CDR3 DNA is TGTGCCAGTGGGATAGGGGGCCTTCTTTATGGCTACACCTTC. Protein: CASGIGGLLYGYTF. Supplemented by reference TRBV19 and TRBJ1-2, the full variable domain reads DGGITQSPKYLFRKEGQNVTLSCEQNLNHDAMYWYRQDPGQGLRLIYYSQIVNDFQKGDIAEGYSVSREKKESFPLTVTSAQKNPTAFYLCASGIGGLLYGYTFGSGTRLTVV.

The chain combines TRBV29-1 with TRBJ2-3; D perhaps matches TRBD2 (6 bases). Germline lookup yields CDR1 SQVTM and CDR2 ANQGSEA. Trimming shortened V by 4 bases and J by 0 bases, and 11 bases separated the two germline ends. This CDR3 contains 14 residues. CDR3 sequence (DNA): TGCAGCGTTGCCCTCCGGGGGAGCACAGATACGCAGTATTTT. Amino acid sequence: CSVALRGSTDTQYF.

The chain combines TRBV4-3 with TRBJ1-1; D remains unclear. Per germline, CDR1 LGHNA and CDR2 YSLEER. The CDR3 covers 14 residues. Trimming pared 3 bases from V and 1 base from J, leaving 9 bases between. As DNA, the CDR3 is TGCGCCAGCAGCCAGGCTAGGTGGAACACTGAAGCTTTCTTT. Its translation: CASSQARWNTEAFF.

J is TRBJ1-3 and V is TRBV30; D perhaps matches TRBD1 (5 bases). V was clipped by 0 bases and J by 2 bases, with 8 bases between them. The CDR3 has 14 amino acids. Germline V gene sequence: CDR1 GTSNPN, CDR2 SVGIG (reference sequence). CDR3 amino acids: CAWSVARAGNTIYF. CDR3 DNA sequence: TGTGCCTGGAGTGTAGCCAGGGCTGGAAACACCATATATTTT.

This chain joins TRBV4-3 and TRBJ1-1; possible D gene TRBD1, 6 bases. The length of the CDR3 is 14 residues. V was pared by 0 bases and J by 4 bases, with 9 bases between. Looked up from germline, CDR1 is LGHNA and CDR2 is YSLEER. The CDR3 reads CASSQDPTGTEAFF. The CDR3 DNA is TGCGCCAGCAGCCAAGACCCGACAGGCACTGAAGCTTTCTTT.

The CDR3: CASSLVRAGEKETQYF. DNA for the CDR3: TGTGCCAGCAGCTTAGTTCGGGCAGGGGAAAAGGAGACCCAGTACTTC. The gene calls are TRBV7-2 and TRBJ2-5, with D perhaps matching TRBD1 (6 bases). This CDR3 comprises 16 residues. Trimming removed 1 base at V and 5 bases at J, with 17 bases between. Looked up from germline, CDR1 is SGHTA and CDR2 is FQGNSA.

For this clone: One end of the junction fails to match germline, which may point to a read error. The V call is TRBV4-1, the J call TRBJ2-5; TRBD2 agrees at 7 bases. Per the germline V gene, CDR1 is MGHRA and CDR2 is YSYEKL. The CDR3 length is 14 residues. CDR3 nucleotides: TGCGCCAGCAGCCAAGTGGGGGGGACGGAGAACCAGTACTTC. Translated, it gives CASSQVGGTENQYF.